The present TCR beta chain was sequenced within a study of T cell responses to AZD1222 COVID-19 vaccine. The study, taken as a whole, reports: Distributed over spike, vaccine-associated CD4 TCRs predominated at 160-218 and 743-854.

Notes on this clone: The antigen remains unidentified.

With V trimmed by 0 bases and J by 1 base, 12 bases remained unmatched. In germline, CDR1 is LGHDT, CDR2 YNNKEL (reference sequence). This CDR3 spans 20 amino acids. Only in-frame clones appear in the TCRdb table, and some are missing; sequencing was by immunoSEQ multiplex PCR. The sample lists 150,000 or so clones; under 95% were seen once. The origin of this receptor is an adult in good health. The sample consisted of peripheral blood, taken on day 0 of AZD1222 vaccination. The chain is built from TRBV3-1 (or the pseudogene TRBV3-2) and TRBJ2-3, with 11 bases identical to TRBD2. The CDR3 DNA reads as TGTGCCAGCAGCCAAGATTATGAGACTAGCGGGGATTGGGGCACAGATACGCAGTATTTT. This gives the protein CASSQDYETSGDWGTDTQYF.